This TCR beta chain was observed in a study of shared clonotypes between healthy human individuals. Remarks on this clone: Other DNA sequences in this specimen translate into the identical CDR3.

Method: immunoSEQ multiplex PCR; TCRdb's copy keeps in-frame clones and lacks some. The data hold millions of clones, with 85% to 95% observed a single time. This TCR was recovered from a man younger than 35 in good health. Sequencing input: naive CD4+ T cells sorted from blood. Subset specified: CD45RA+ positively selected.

DNA of the CDR3: TGTGCCAGCAGCCGGGATAATGAGCAGTTCTTC. This gives the protein CASSRDNEQFF. The V gene is TRBV11-3, the J gene TRBJ2-1, with D maybe TRBD2 (5 bases). The V and J ends lost 5 bases and 7 bases respectively, with 6 bases between them. Germline V CDR1 and CDR2: SGHNT, YENEEA. The CDR3 is 11 residues long.